This entry describes one TCR beta chain. Allocation to cohorts depended on clinical history reported by the participants. The data were produced by immunoSEQ multiplex PCR, yet TCRdb's version contains in-frame clones alone and is incomplete. Here the sample spans under 400,000 clones, 65% to 90% being singletons. This record belongs to a study of blood T cell repertoires in COVID-19. Trimming at V came to 6 bases and at J to 6 bases, leaving 16 bases not matched to a gene. CDR1 and CDR2 from the germline V gene are SGHNT and YENEEA. CDR3 length: 17 residues. The V call is TRBV11-3, the J call TRBJ2-2, with 7 bases matching TRBD2. The sequence derives from a woman in her 40s with acute COVID-19. Sequencing was carried out using PBMCs or T cells enriched from blood (not recorded which). The CDR3 loop is CASSQLTSASRAGELFF. DNA of the CDR3: TGTGCCAGCAGTCAACTAACTAGCGCTTCAAGGGCCGGGGAGCTGTTTTTT.